These 2 T cell receptor beta chains share one sample of origin, sequenced in a study of blood T cell repertoires in COVID-19. TCRdb keeps only in-frame clones here, not all; method: immunoSEQ multiplex PCR. The data contain approximately 50,000 clones, about 85% of them singletons. Sequenced material: peripheral blood. The source is a man in his 70s with active COVID-19.

The chain recombines TRBV5-8 with TRBJ1-3, with D uncertain. V was clipped by 3 bases and J by 2 bases, with 12 bases between them. Germline V gene lookup returns CDR1 SGHTS and CDR2 YDEGEE. This CDR3 spans 15 amino acids. CDR3 in amino acids: CASSSPETPGNTIYF. As DNA, the CDR3 is TGTGCCAGCAGCTCCCCCGAGACACCTGGAAACACCATATATTTT.

J is TRBJ2-1 and V is TRBV19; 9 nucleotides align to TRBD2. This CDR3 is built from 16 residues. V lost 0 bases to trimming and J lost 7 bases; unmatched junction nucleotides: 7. The germline gives CDR1 LNHDA, CDR2 SQIVND (reference sequence). In nucleotides, the CDR3 is TGTGCCAGTAGTATAGAGGCAGCGGGGGGCCTAAATGAGCAGTTCTTC. Translation: CASSIEAAGGLNEQFF.